These T cell receptor beta chains were read from a single sample in a study of Ad26.COV2.S vaccination and SARS-CoV-2 variants. Assay used: immunoSEQ multiplex PCR; TCRdb lists only in-frame clones, some missing. The sample has hundreds of thousands of clones, around 90% seen once; the top ten hold about 1.5%. This sample comprised peripheral blood, obtained in a trial of Ad26.COV2.S vaccine versus placebo. These receptors came from a person between 18 and 60 years old who received the Ad26.COV2.S COVID-19 vaccine or a placebo. CDR3s include the opening cysteine and the closing phenylalanine or tryptophan. The D gene is left open where the match is weak. Clone size is not always given. Where it is, it says once, few, many or a class for expanded clones.

CDR3nt: TGCAGCGTTGGGACCCCCGGGGCAGGGAGTTACAATCAGCCCCAGCATTTT; CDR3aa: CSVGTPGAGSYNQPQHF; j_gene: TRBJ1-5; d_gene: -; abundance: few; v_gene: TRBV29-1
CDR3nt: TGTGCCAGCAGTTACGGCCTAGCGGGGGGGAACACCGGGGAGCTGTTTTTT; CDR3aa: CASSYGLAGGNTGELFF; j_gene: TRBJ2-2; d_gene: TRBD2; abundance: -; v_gene: TRBV6-2/TRBV6-3
CDR3nt: TGTGCCAGCAGCCAAGAAAGGGGGCCATACGAGCAGTACTTC; CDR3aa: CASSQERGPYEQYF; j_gene: TRBJ2-7; d_gene: TRBD1; abundance: once; v_gene: TRBV14
CDR3nt: TGTGCCATCAGTGACGGGGGGAATACCAAAGAGACCCAGTACTTC; CDR3aa: CAISDGGNTKETQYF; j_gene: TRBJ2-5; d_gene: TRBD2; abundance: -; v_gene: TRBV10-3
CDR3nt: TGTGCCAGCAGTGAATTGGGCGGCTACACCTTC; CDR3aa: CASSELGGYTF; j_gene: TRBJ1-2; d_gene: -; abundance: -; v_gene: TRBV2
CDR3nt: TGTGCCAGCAGCCAACGGGGGCAGTTCTCAACTAATGAAAAACTGTTTTTT; CDR3aa: CASSQRGQFSTNEKLFF; j_gene: TRBJ1-4; d_gene: -; abundance: once; v_gene: TRBV14
CDR3nt: TGTGCCAGCAGCTTCCCCGGGACTCCCCCCTACAATGAGCAGTTCTTC; CDR3aa: CASSFPGTPPYNEQFF; j_gene: TRBJ2-1; d_gene: -; abundance: -; v_gene: TRBV7-9
CDR3nt: TGTGCCAGCAATCCGACTAGCGGGATTATACAAGAGACCCAGTACTTC; CDR3aa: CASNPTSGIIQETQYF; j_gene: TRBJ2-5; d_gene: TRBD2; abundance: -; v_gene: TRBV6-6
CDR3nt: TGTGCCAGCAGCTTAGGGCTAGCGGGAGGAATGAACGAGCAGTACTTC; CDR3aa: CASSLGLAGGMNEQYF; j_gene: TRBJ2-7; d_gene: TRBD2; abundance: -; v_gene: TRBV11-2
CDR3nt: TGTGCCAGCAGCCAGCAAGCGGGGGGCTCCTACAATGAGCAGTTCTTC; CDR3aa: CASSQQAGGSYNEQFF; j_gene: TRBJ2-1; d_gene: TRBD2; abundance: once; v_gene: TRBV3-1/TRBV3-2
CDR3nt: TGTGCCAGCAGCGTAGGTATGGGGTGGAGTACGCACGAGCAGTACTTC; CDR3aa: CASSVGMGWSTHEQYF; j_gene: TRBJ2-7; d_gene: -; abundance: -; v_gene: TRBV9
CDR3nt: TGTGCCAGCAGCCCACCGACAGGGGACGAGCAGTACTTC; CDR3aa: CASSPPTGDEQYF; j_gene: TRBJ2-7; d_gene: TRBD1; abundance: -; v_gene: TRBV7-9
CDR3nt: TGTGCCAGCAGCTTGGGGGGGCCCGAGCAGTACTTC; CDR3aa: CASSLGGPEQYF; j_gene: TRBJ2-7; d_gene: -; abundance: -; v_gene: TRBV5-6
CDR3nt: TGTGCCAGCACCCGACGCAGTCGGGAGACCCAGTACTTC; CDR3aa: CASTRRSRETQYF; j_gene: TRBJ2-5; d_gene: -; abundance: -; v_gene: TRBV5-8
CDR3nt: TGCAGTGCCAGCTCCTACAATGAGCAGTTCTTC; CDR3aa: CSASSYNEQFF; j_gene: TRBJ2-1; d_gene: -; abundance: -; v_gene: TRBV20-1
CDR3nt: TGTGCCAGCAGCGAACAGGGATATGGCTACACCTTC; CDR3aa: CASSEQGYGYTF; j_gene: TRBJ1-2; d_gene: -; abundance: -; v_gene: TRBV7-9